Presented here are 32 T cell receptor beta chains from one specimen sequenced in a study of long-term antiretroviral therapy in people with HIV. The run of the v3.0 immunoSEQ assay was at survey level. Here immunoSEQ multiplex PCR was the method, and the copy in TCRdb shows in-frame clones only, minus some. The table lists 40,000 to 60,000 clones, around four fifths of them singletons, with roughly 3.2% in the top ten. The source was unsorted PBMCs, collected 0.8 years after starting antiretroviral therapy. The receptor set was obtained from a woman in her late teens or twenties with HIV.

The CDR3, as DNA: TGCGCCAGCAGCCAAGTGCTGGGACAATTGACTGAAAAACTGTTTTTT. Residues: CASSQVLGQLTEKLFF. This rearrangement joins TRBV4-1 to TRBJ1-4; weak D call: TRBD1 (6 bases). Trimming pared 1 base from V and 7 bases from J, leaving 16 bases between. The CDR3 covers 16 residues. Germline V gene data show CDR1 as MGHRA and CDR2 as YSYEKL.

The CDR3 DNA reads TGTGCCAGCAGCCTAACTAAGTCCGACGCAGATACGCAGTATTTT. This codes for CASSLTKSDADTQYF. This rearrangement joins TRBV7-8 to TRBJ2-3; D uncertain. CDR1 SGHVS and CDR2 FQNEAQ come from the germline V gene. Trimming shortened V by 5 bases and J by 4 bases, and 16 bases separated the two germline ends. The CDR3 is made up of 15 amino acids.

This clone has a handful of counts. The chain uses TRBV2 and TRBJ1-3; D remains ambiguous. Trimming took 6 bases from V and 0 from J, leaving 9 bases between them. Germline lookup yields CDR1 SNHLY and CDR2 FYNNEI. The CDR3 spans 14 residues. CDR3 in amino acids: CASRERPSGNTIYF. CDR3 sequence (DNA): TGTGCCAGCAGGGAGAGGCCCTCTGGAAACACCATATATTTT. Filled out from reference TRBV2 and TRBJ1-3, the complete variable domain reads EPEVTQTPSHQVTQMGQEVILRCVPISNHLYFYWYRQILGQKVEFLVSFYNNEISEKSEIFDDQFSVERPDGSNFTLKIRSTKLEDSAMYFCASRERPSGNTIYFGEGSWLTVV.

The chain combines TRBV7-6 with TRBJ2-5, with D hard to call. CDR1 and CDR2 from the germline V gene are SGHVS and FNYEAQ. This CDR3 is 14 amino acids long. With 0 bases removed from V and 5 bases from J, the gap between germline ends came to 10 bases. CDR3 protein: CASSLATVHETQYF. The CDR3 nucleotides read TGTGCCAGCAGCTTAGCGACTGTTCACGAGACCCAGTACTTC.

Only one count was recorded for this clone. V and J are TRBV9 and TRBJ1-1; 7 bases map to TRBD1. Germline V gene sequence: CDR1 SGDLS, CDR2 YYNGEE. V trimming: 5 bases; J trimming: 1 base; junction bases outside the gene matches: 5. CDR3 size: 14 residues. The DNA of the CDR3 is TGTGCCAGCAGAAAGGGACAGAGGAACACTGAAGCTTTCTTT. Protein product: CASRKGQRNTEAFF.

Turning to this clone: Its ends do not fully match the called genes, so a read error is possible. The DNA of the CDR3 is TGCGCCAGCAGCCAAGATAGGGGGAAAGGGTACGAGCAGTACTTC. This codes for CASSQDRGKGYEQYF. This chain uses TRBV5-5 with TRBJ2-7; perhaps TRBD1 as D (6 bases). The CDR3 is made up of 15 amino acids. CDR1 and CDR2 (germline): SGHKS, YYEKEE (reference sequence).

The rearrangement links TRBV28 to TRBJ2-3; unclear D gene. This CDR3 has 12 amino acids. The ends were cut back, 2 bases at V and 5 bases at J, with 5 bases in the middle. Germline V gene lookup returns CDR1 MDHEN and CDR2 SYDVKM. The DNA of the CDR3 is TGTGCCAGCAGTTTACGGATAGATACGCAGTATTTT. Translation gives CASSLRIDTQYF.

The chain recombines TRBV5-1 with TRBJ2-2, with D possibly matching TRBD2 (6 bases). Trimming removed 2 bases at V and 0 bases at J, with 8 bases between. The V gene's germline CDR1 is SGHRS and CDR2 YFSETQ. The CDR3 extends over 15 amino acids. The CDR3 sequence is CASSFRDSNTGELFF. The CDR3 nucleotides read TGCGCCAGCAGCTTTCGGGACTCGAACACCGGGGAGCTGTTTTTT.

The V gene is TRBV6-5, the J gene TRBJ1-5; the D is unclear. This CDR3 has 15 amino acids. V was cut by 8 bases and J by 1 base, with 15 bases left in between. Per germline, CDR1 MNHEY and CDR2 SVGAGI. The CDR3 bases are TGTGCCAGCTGGCCCCTGGGTGGGAGCAATCAGCCCCAGCATTTT. Translating it yields CASWPLGGSNQPQHF.

The gene calls are TRBV11-3 and TRBJ2-2; D may be TRBD2 (5 bases). Trimming removed 0 bases at V and 5 bases at J, with 19 bases between. CDR3 size: 18 residues. Germline-derived CDR1 and CDR2 are SGHNT and YENEEA. In DNA, the CDR3 is TGTGCCAGCAGCTTAGATCCGGACCGACGGGGAAGGACCGGGGAGCTGTTTTTT. It encodes CASSLDPDRRGRTGELFF.

This rearrangement joins TRBV7-2 to TRBJ2-6; D assignment may be TRBD1 or TRBD2 (6 bases each). The ends were cut back, 5 bases at V and 2 bases at J, with 22 bases in the middle. CDR3 length: 19 residues. Germline CDR1 is SGHTA and CDR2 is FQGNSA. The CDR3 protein is CASSARGGLRIAGANVLTF. The CDR3 DNA sequence: TGTGCCAGCAGCGCACGAGGGGGACTCCGGATAGCTGGGGCCAACGTCCTGACTTTC.

This sequence joins TRBV19 and TRBJ2-3; D possibly corresponds to TRBD2 (5 bases). CDR1 is LNHDA, CDR2 SQIVND, per germline (reference sequence). The CDR3 sequence is 16 residues long. The ends were cut back, 4 bases at V and 1 base at J, with 15 bases in the middle. Here the CDR3 reads CASSTWTALGTDTQYF. The CDR3 nucleotides are TGTGCCAGTAGTACTTGGACGGCACTAGGCACAGATACGCAGTATTTT.

The V and J genes are TRBV4-3 and TRBJ2-5, with 11 positions matching TRBD1. Trimming took 4 bases from V and 7 from J; bases not matched to a gene: 2. CDR3 size: 13 residues. CDR1 is LGHNA and CDR2 is YSLEER in the germline V gene. CDR3 amino acids: CASSPGQGGTQYF. The CDR3 DNA sequence: TGCGCCAGCAGCCCGGGACAGGGGGGGACCCAGTACTTC.

The V call is TRBV28, the J call TRBJ1-5, with D uncertain. The CDR3 covers 16 residues. V dropped 5 bases and J dropped 0 bases, with 14 bases sitting between them. Germline V gives CDR1 MDHEN, CDR2 SYDVKM. The chain's CDR3 is CASSRARQVSNQPQHF. CDR3 in DNA: TGTGCCAGCAGTCGGGCCCGGCAGGTTAGCAATCAGCCCCAGCATTTT.

The V gene is TRBV4-1, the J gene TRBJ1-5; D uncertain. V lost 4 bases and J 2 bases, leaving 9 bases between the germline ends. Looked up from germline, CDR1 is MGHRA and CDR2 is YSYEKL. This CDR3 is 14 amino acids long. CDR3: CASSPNIGNQPQHF. The CDR3 DNA reads TGCGCCAGCAGCCCAAACATCGGCAATCAGCCCCAGCATTTT.

The chain is built from TRBV27 and TRBJ1-2; 7 nucleotides line up with TRBD1. The CDR3 is 15 residues long. Germline V gene sequence: CDR1 MNHEY, CDR2 SMNVEV (reference sequence). J was trimmed by 6 bases and V by 2 bases; bases with no gene match: 9. The DNA of the CDR3 is TGTGCCAGCAGTTTAGTCCCAGACAGGGTGGATGGCTACACCTTC. The encoded protein is CASSLVPDRVDGYTF.

The rearrangement uses TRBV5-4 and TRBJ2-5, with D possibly TRBD1 on 6 matching bases. V dropped 5 bases and J dropped 2 bases, with 13 bases sitting between them. In germline, CDR1 is SGHNT, CDR2 YYREEE (reference sequence). CDR3 length equals 14 residues. The CDR3 DNA sequence: TGTGCCAGCAGGGTAGGGGGAAAACAAGAGACCCAGTACTTC. This translates into CASRVGGKQETQYF.

The rearrangement joins TRBV7-3 to TRBJ2-2; TRBD1 might be the D (5 bases). The germline V and J ends were trimmed by 2 bases and 6 bases, with 16 bases remaining between them. The CDR3 is 16 residues long. CDR1 is SGHTA, CDR2 FQGTGA, per germline. The chain's CDR3 is CASSLHQGRGAGELFF. In DNA form, the CDR3 reads TGTGCCAGCAGCTTACATCAGGGTAGGGGCGCCGGGGAGCTGTTTTTT.

The V gene is TRBV11-3, the J gene TRBJ2-1; no clear D gene. Germline V gives CDR1 SGHNT, CDR2 YENEEA. The CDR3 spans 13 residues. V shed 5 bases and J shed 8 bases, with 13 bases lying between them. CDR3 sequence reads: CASSLVRGHEQFF. The DNA of the CDR3 is TGTGCCAGCAGCCTCGTCAGAGGCCATGAGCAGTTCTTC.

The gene calls are TRBV11-2 and TRBJ1-4, with unresolved D. V was trimmed by 4 bases and J by 8 bases, leaving 8 bases between them. Per the germline V gene, CDR1 is SGHAT and CDR2 is FQNNGV. CDR3 length equals 12 residues. The CDR3 loop is CASSSTSEKLFF. CDR3 nucleotides: TGTGCCAGCAGCTCAACATCCGAAAAACTGTTTTTT.

The gene calls are TRBV7-8 and TRBJ1-5; maybe TRBD1 (6 bases). Germline-derived CDR1 and CDR2 are SGHVS and FQNEAQ. With 1 base removed from V and 2 bases from J, the gap between germline ends came to 9 bases. The CDR3 runs 15 residues. CDR3 bases: TGTGCCAGCAGCTTAGGCGGGACACGCAATCAGCCCCAGCATTTT. It specifies CASSLGGTRNQPQHF.

The V call is TRBV7-2, the J call TRBJ2-7; TRBD2 matches at 7 bases. The V gene's germline CDR1 is SGHTA and CDR2 FQGNSA. The CDR3 extends over 13 amino acids. V shed 4 bases, J shed 1 base, and the junction held 1 base outside the gene matches. CDR3 amino acids: CASSWDYSYEQYF. DNA for the CDR3: TGTGCCAGCAGCTGGGACTATTCCTACGAGCAGTACTTC.

J is TRBJ2-3 and V is TRBV27; 10 bases line up with TRBD2. The CDR3 loop spans 14 amino acids. Trimming took 7 bases from V and 4 from J; bases not matched to a gene: 5. CDR1 is MNHEY and CDR2 is SMNVEV in the germline V gene (reference sequence). This CDR3 is CASKPGLASDTQYF. The CDR3 DNA reads as TGTGCCAGCAAACCGGGACTAGCGTCAGATACGCAGTATTTT.

V and J are TRBV7-9 and TRBJ1-5, with TRBD1 matching over 10 bases. CDR3 length equals 17 residues. The V gene end was trimmed by 5 bases and the J gene end by 3 bases; junction bases not matched to a gene: 10. CDR1 is SEHNR and CDR2 is FQNEAQ in the germline V gene (reference sequence). CDR3: CASSPLLGQGNNQPQHF. CDR3 nucleotides: TGTGCCAGCAGCCCATTGTTGGGACAGGGGAACAATCAGCCCCAGCATTTT.

The chain uses TRBV7-2 and TRBJ1-4; unclear D gene. V gave up 8 bases and J gave up 0 bases, with 7 bases separating them. The CDR3 runs to 13 residues. Per germline, CDR1 SGHTA and CDR2 FQGNSA. In DNA form, the CDR3 reads TGTGCCAGCGCAGGATCAACTAATGAAAAACTGTTTTTT. Amino acid sequence: CASAGSTNEKLFF.

V usage is TRBV28 and J usage is TRBJ2-1, with 10 positions matching TRBD2. Germline V gene sequence: CDR1 MDHEN, CDR2 SYDVKM. V lost 5 bases and J lost 6; bases outside the gene matches: 4. This CDR3 spans 14 amino acids. CDR3 amino acids: CASSGASGSNEQFF. The DNA of the CDR3 is TGTGCCAGCAGTGGGGCTAGCGGGAGCAATGAGCAGTTCTTC.

This clone has just a few counts. The chain recombines TRBV6-5 with TRBJ2-7; D gene ambiguous. CDR1 and CDR2 from the germline V gene are MNHEY and SVGAGI. The V and J ends lost 6 bases and 1 base respectively, with 4 bases between them. This CDR3 contains 11 residues. CDR3 in DNA: TGTGCCAGCAGGAGGTCCTACGAGCAGTACTTC. Residues: CASRRSYEQYF.

V is TRBV7-9 and J is TRBJ1-2; TRBD1 might be the D (6 bases). Germline CDR1 reads SEHNR; CDR2 reads FQNEAQ (reference sequence). The V end lost 4 bases, the J end lost 6 bases, and 15 bases lay between the germline ends. CDR3 length: 14 residues. CDR3 sequence: CASSSLGGSNGYTF. CDR3 nucleotides: TGTGCCAGCAGCTCCCTAGGGGGGAGTAATGGCTACACCTTC.

The chain joins TRBV19 to TRBJ2-2; D remains unclear. Germline CDR1 LNHDA, CDR2 SQIVND (reference sequence). V was pared by 5 bases and J by 1 base, with 5 bases between. This CDR3 spans 13 amino acids. The CDR3: CASSGRNTGELFF. CDR3 bases: TGTGCCAGTAGTGGGCGGAACACCGGGGAGCTGTTTTTT.

This clone was detected only a few times. This rearrangement joins TRBV6-6 to TRBJ2-5, with D perhaps given as TRBD1 or TRBD2 (5 bases each). The V end was cut by 6 bases, the J end by 1 base, with 15 bases between. CDR1 MNHNY and CDR2 SVGAGI come from the germline V gene (reference sequence). The CDR3 has 15 amino acids. The CDR3 here is CASRRRDGTQETQYF. CDR3 in DNA: TGTGCCAGCAGGCGCCGGGACGGAACCCAAGAGACCCAGTACTTC.

The genes are TRBV5-1 and TRBJ2-1; unclear D gene. V was cut by 4 bases and J by 2 bases, with 13 bases left in between. This CDR3 is built from 15 residues. Germline values: CDR1 SGHRS, CDR2 YFSETQ. The CDR3 region has the DNA TGCGCCAGCAGCGAGCTGACTGCAACCTACAATGAGCAGTTCTTC. Translated, it gives CASSELTATYNEQFF.

The chain carries TRBV7-9 and TRBJ2-5; 8 bases are a match to TRBD2. Per germline, CDR1 SEHNR and CDR2 FQNEAQ (reference sequence). The length of the CDR3 is 17 residues. Unmatched junction bases numbered 13, after V lost 3 bases and J lost 4 bases. The CDR3 loop reads CASSLGLGLALGETQYF. In nucleotides, the CDR3 is TGTGCCAGCAGCTTGGGTCTCGGACTAGCTCTCGGAGAGACCCAGTACTTC. The entire variable domain, with the rest obtained from reference TRBV7-9 and TRBJ2-5, is as follows: DTGVSQNPRHKITKRGQNVTFRCDPISEHNRLYWYRQTLGQGPEFLTYFQNEAQLEKSRLLSDRFSAERPKGSFSTLEIQRTEQGDSAMYLCASSLGLGLALGETQYFGPGTRLLVL.